Listed below are T cell receptor beta chains from one sample, sequenced in a study of HIV-infected patients and healthy controls. One entry per CDR3 protein, called by TCRdb with MiXCR from the 5' RACE reads. The repertoire holds approximately 6,100 distinct CDR3 sequences, with around 8.7% as singletons. The material sequenced was blood, taken during antiretroviral therapy. These receptors were collected from an adult with HIV infection. CDR3s include the opening cysteine and the closing phenylalanine or tryptophan. The D gene is left open where the match is weak. Clone size is stated in some rows and not others, as once, few, many or a class when expanded.

TRBJ1-5	.	many	TRBV12-3/TRBV12-4	CASSSLTQAGGNQPQHF	TGTGCCAGCAGCTCGCTTACCCAGGCGGGGGGCAATCAGCCCCAGCATTTT
TRBJ1-5	TRBD1	many	TRBV20-1	CSARVTGGASYDQPQHF	TGCAGTGCTAGAGTCACAGGGGGCGCATCCTATGATCAGCCCCAGCATTTT
TRBJ1-1	.	many	TRBV15	CATSIRMNTEAFF	TGTGCCACCAGCATCAGAATGAACACTGAAGCTTTCTTT
TRBJ2-1	TRBD2	large	TRBV28	CASSSIAGLRSEQFF	TGTGCCAGCAGCTCTATAGCGGGATTACGTAGTGAGCAGTTCTTC
TRBJ1-1	TRBD1	medium-sized	TRBV20-1	CSAAITGVTEAFF	TGCAGTGCTGCAATAACAGGGGTCACTGAAGCTTTCTTT
TRBJ1-5	.	large	TRBV27	CASSMRRNQPQHF	TGTGCCAGCAGTATGAGACGCAATCAGCCCCAGCATTTT
TRBJ2-1	.	medium-sized	TRBV18	CASSPTLRGTYNEQFF	TGTGCCAGCTCACCCACGCTCCGGGGTACCTACAATGAGCAGTTCTTC
TRBJ2-5	TRBD2	many	TRBV5-1	CASSLSGSLPETQYF	TGCGCCAGCAGCTTGAGCGGGAGCCTTCCAGAGACCCAGTACTTC
TRBJ2-2	TRBD1	.	TRBV7-9	CASSWDRNSGELFF	TGTGCCAGCAGTTGGGACAGGAATTCCGGGGAGCTGTTTTTT
TRBJ2-6	.	many	TRBV6-5	CASSYRTAAPGANVLTF	TGTGCCAGCAGTTACCGGACGGCTGCTCCTGGGGCCAACGTCCTGACTTTC
TRBJ1-2	.	.	TRBV3-1	CASSQVKVGYTF	TGTGCCAGCAGCCAGGTTAAAGTTGGCTACACCTTC
TRBJ1-1	.	medium-sized	TRBV7-7	CASSGAPNTEAFF	TGTGCTAGCAGCGGGGCTCCGAACACTGAAGCTTTCTTT
TRBJ1-2	TRBD1	many	TRBV19	CASSTALTGNDYTF	TGTGCCAGTAGTACGGCCTTGACAGGGAATGACTACACCTTC
TRBJ1-2	TRBD1	many	TRBV5-1	CARRGRLHGYTF	TGCGCCAGGAGGGGGCGGCTTCATGGCTACACCTTC
TRBJ2-2	TRBD2	many	TRBV20-1	CSARSPGLADTGELFF	TGCAGTGCTAGATCTCCGGGACTAGCGGACACCGGGGAGCTGTTTTTT
TRBJ2-1	TRBD2	medium-sized	TRBV20-1	CSARDRAGGMFNEQFF	TGCAGTGCTAGAGATCGGGCGGGAGGTATGTTCAATGAGCAGTTCTTC
TRBJ2-2	.	medium-sized	TRBV7-2	CASSLQGPTGELFF	TGTGCCAGCAGTCTCCAGGGGCCCACCGGGGAGCTGTTTTTT
TRBJ2-2	.	medium-sized	TRBV11-2	CASTLTPLNTGELFF	TGTGCCAGCACCCTAACCCCATTGAACACCGGGGAGCTGTTTTTT
TRBJ1-2	TRBD1	many	TRBV4-2	CASSPNPTGEVYGYTF	TGTGCCAGCAGCCCCAACCCCACAGGGGAGGTTTATGGCTACACCTTC
TRBJ2-7	.	.	TRBV20-1	CSATFLASYEQYF	TGCAGTGCGACCTTTCTAGCGTCTTACGAGCAGTACTTC
TRBJ2-5	.	many	TRBV29-1	CSVDPTSSRETQYF	TGCAGCGTTGACCCGACAAGCTCCAGGGAGACCCAGTACTTC
TRBJ2-1	.	many	TRBV12-3/TRBV12-4	CASSSGRSQANEQFF	TGTGCCAGCAGTTCCGGACGGTCTCAGGCAAATGAGCAGTTCTTC